The 27 T cell receptor beta chains given below trace back to one sample, sequenced in a study of T-cell memory formation after mild COVID-19. A single record per CDR3 protein comes from TCRdb applying MiXCR to the 5' RACE reads. In the table there are around 300,000 distinct CDR3 sequences, over 10% of which are singletons. What was sequenced was PBMCs or a T cell subset sorted from them (not recorded which). All receptors come from a man between 18 and 35 years old who had mild COVID-19 (a few samples of this study predate the infection). Cell type and time point are not known.

The gene calls are TRBV11-2 and TRBJ2-7; D ambiguous. The V gene lost 5 bases and the J gene lost 6 bases, with 14 bases spanning the gap. This CDR3 has 13 residues. CDR1 SGHAT and CDR2 FQNNGV come from the germline V gene. CDR3 region: CASSLTARREQYV. In DNA form, the CDR3 reads TGTGCCAGCAGCCTCACTGCCCGGCGCGAGCAGTACGTC.

The chain recombines TRBV25-1 with TRBJ2-1; D may be TRBD2 (6 bases). The CDR3 extends over 14 amino acids. With 7 bases removed from V and 8 bases from J, the gap between germline ends came to 18 bases. Germline V gives CDR1 MGHDK, CDR2 SYGVNS. This CDR3 reads CASTEPGRGHEQFF. In DNA, the CDR3 is TGTGCCAGCACCGAGCCGGGGCGGGGCCATGAGCAGTTCTTC.

This clonotype has a handful of counts. The V call is TRBV14, the J call TRBJ2-7; D unresolved. The germline V gene has CDR1 SGHDN and CDR2 FVKESK. This CDR3 comprises 15 residues. Trimming shortened V by 3 bases and J by 0 bases, and 12 bases separated the two germline ends. CDR3 sequence reads: CASSHQRWFSYEQYV. In nucleotides, the CDR3 is TGTGCCAGCAGCCACCAACGGTGGTTCTCCTACGAGCAGTACGTC.

Only a few counts were recorded for this clonotype. The chain uses TRBV2 and TRBJ1-6, with D unresolved. The CDR3 loop spans 14 amino acids. Per the germline V gene, CDR1 is SNHLY and CDR2 is FYNNEI. The V end lost 4 bases, the J end lost 7 bases, and 11 bases lay between the germline ends. The CDR3 loop reads CASSATHGNSPLHF. CDR3 bases: TGTGCCAGCAGTGCAACCCACGGCAATTCACCCCTCCACTTT.

The J gene is TRBJ2-6, the V gene TRBV12-3 or TRBV12-4, with D hard to call. The length of the CDR3 is 16 residues. V dropped 2 bases and J dropped 1 base, with 9 bases sitting between them. The CDR3 DNA sequence: TGTGCCAGCAGTTTATGGAAAGAGTCTGGGGCCAACGTCCTGACTTTC. As protein: CASSLWKESGANVLTF.

The rearrangement uses TRBV9 and TRBJ1-1; no clear D gene. Deletions cut 0 bases from V and 4 bases from J, with 10 bases between. There are 14 residues in the CDR3. Germline V gene sequence: CDR1 SGDLS, CDR2 YYNGEE. The CDR3 DNA follows: TGTGCCAGCAGCGTAGCAGGCCTTGGCACTGAAGCTTTCTTT. This sequence encodes CASSVAGLGTEAFF. The full variable domain, with the rest looked up from reference TRBV9 and TRBJ1-1, is DSGVTQTPKHLITATGQRVTLRCSPRSGDLSVYWYQQSLDQGLQFLIQYYNGEERAKGNILERFSAQQFPDLHSELNLSSLELGDSALYFCASSVAGLGTEAFFGQGTRLTVV.

This chain joins TRBV28 and TRBJ2-7; D tentatively fits TRBD1 or TRBD2 (5 bases each). V was clipped by 7 bases and J by 4 bases, with 17 bases between them. CDR1 MDHEN and CDR2 SYDVKM come from the germline V gene. CDR3 size: 14 residues. The CDR3 DNA reads as TGTGCCAGCACCCCAGGGACCCTCCTTTACGAGCAGTACGTC. Residues: CASTPGTLLYEQYV.

This clonotype has more than one count but fewer than ten. The chain recombines TRBV5-1 with TRBJ1-6; D is unresolved. Per the germline V gene, CDR1 is SGHRS and CDR2 is YFSETQ. The CDR3 extends over 14 amino acids. The V end lost 0 bases, the J end lost 11 bases, and 12 bases lay between the germline ends. The CDR3 DNA reads TGCGCCAGCAGCTTGGCCGCTCGGGAAGCACCCCTCCACTTT. It specifies CASSLAAREAPLHF. Variable domain in full (rest from reference TRBV5-1 and TRBJ1-6): KAGVTQTPRYLIKTRGQQVTLSCSPISGHRSVSWYQQTPGQGLQFLFEYFSETQRNKGNFPGRFSGRQFSNSRSEMNVSTLELGDSALYLCASSLAAREAPLHFGNGTRLTVT.

The chain employs TRBV29-1 and TRBJ1-5; 7 bases are shared with TRBD1. The CDR3 loop spans 15 amino acids. Per the germline V gene, CDR1 is SQVTM and CDR2 is ANQGSEA. Trimming removed 7 bases from V and 0 bases from J; junction bases left unmatched: 9. DNA of the CDR3: TGCAGCGCGGGGGACAGCATACATAGCAATCAGCCCCAGCATTTT. Translation gives CSAGDSIHSNQPQHF.

The chain links TRBV21-1 to TRBJ1-5; the table's TRBD1 call for D was not verified on the DNA. TRBV21-1 is recorded as a pseudogene. The CDR3 is 13 amino acids. For the CDR3, the DNA is TGTGCCAGCAGCGCCCACAGGGATCAGCCCCAGCATTTT. Its translation is CASSAHRDQPQHF.

This clonotype occurred a few times. The chain has TRBV29-1 and TRBJ1-3; D might be TRBD1 (5 bases). The CDR3 covers 13 residues. Germline CDR1 and CDR2: SQVTM and ANQGSEA. V was cut by 2 bases and J by 7 bases, with 12 bases left in between. CDR3 sequence (DNA): TGCAGCGTTGAATGGGGGACCTCCAACACCATATATTTT. Translating it yields CSVEWGTSNTIYF.

The sample holds a few counts of this clonotype. This sequence joins TRBV27 and TRBJ2-7, with 8 positions matching TRBD1. Germline assignment: CDR1 MNHEY and CDR2 SMNVEV (reference sequence). Losses at the gene ends were 4 bases for V and 5 bases for J; bases not matched to a gene: 7. This CDR3 contains 14 residues. The DNA for the CDR3 is TGTGCCAGCAGTTCGGTTCAGGGGGCGAACGAGCAGTACGTC. Its protein is CASSSVQGANEQYV.

This clonotype showed up many times. This sequence joins TRBV10-3 and TRBJ2-2; D is perhaps TRBD1 (7 bases). With 8 bases removed from V and 6 bases from J, the gap between germline ends came to 16 bases. The CDR3 contains 14 residues. Per germline, CDR1 ENHRY and CDR2 SYGVKD. This CDR3 is CAIGGTERPGELFF. In DNA, the CDR3 is TGTGCCATCGGGGGGACAGAAAGGCCCGGGGAGCTGTTTTTT.

The chain employs TRBV24-1 and TRBJ2-1; no firm D call. The length of the CDR3 is 14 residues. The germline V gene encodes CDR1 KGHDR and CDR2 SFDVKD. The V end lost 4 bases, the J end lost 9 bases, and 15 bases lay between the germline ends. The CDR3 nucleotides read TGTGCCACCAGTGAATCTTCCTGGAATTCTGAGCAGTTCTTC. Protein product: CATSESSWNSEQFF.

This clonotype was seen at least ten times. The chain combines TRBV5-6 with TRBJ2-5; 10 nucleotides line up with TRBD1. This CDR3 spans 16 amino acids. J gave up 5 bases and V 1 base, and 8 bases lay outside the gene matches. The germline V gene encodes CDR1 SGHDT and CDR2 YYEEEE. The CDR3 is CASSLKGQGIVETQYF. In DNA, the CDR3 is TGTGCCAGCAGCTTGAAGGGACAGGGGATCGTGGAGACCCAGTACTTC. Based on the CDR3 plus reference TRBV5-6 and TRBJ2-5, the full variable domain is DAGVTQSPTHLIKTRGQQVTLRCSPKSGHDTVSWYQQALGQGPQFIFQYYEEEERQRGNFPDRFSGHQFPNYSSELNVNALLLGDSALYLCASSLKGQGIVETQYFGPGTRLLVL.

The J gene is TRBJ1-2, the V gene TRBV5-1; 7 bases agree with TRBD1. The V and J ends lost 0 bases and 8 bases, in that order; junction bases with no gene match: 16. The CDR3 has 17 residues. The germline CDR1 and CDR2 sequences are SGHRS and YFSETQ. CDR3 coding DNA: TGCGCCAGCAGCTTGGCCTACCTAACACAGGGGAGAGGGGGCTACACCTTC. Translated, it gives CASSLAYLTQGRGGYTF.

V is TRBV11-2 and J is TRBJ2-3; D is unclear. Looked up from germline, CDR1 is SGHAT and CDR2 is FQNNGV. The CDR3 contains 14 residues. Trimming cost V 1 base and J 4 bases, with 9 bases left between them. CDR3 coding DNA: TGTGCCAGCAGCTTAGGGCTTCCTCCAGATACGCAGTATTTT. It translates to CASSLGLPPDTQYF.

This clonotype was seen more than once but under ten times. The V and J genes are TRBV6-6 and TRBJ2-2, with 8 bases lining up with TRBD1. In germline, CDR1 is MNHNY, CDR2 SVGAGI (reference sequence). This CDR3 has 16 amino acids. J gave up 1 base and V 7 bases, and 8 bases lay outside the gene matches. In DNA, the CDR3 is TGTGCCAGCACACTAGACAGGGGAGGGAACACCGGGGAGCTGTTTTTT. Translating gives CASTLDRGGNTGELFF.

This clonotype was found many times. The chain employs TRBV7-6 and TRBJ2-2; D is unresolved. Germline-derived CDR1 and CDR2 are SGHVS and FNYEAQ. Trimming removed 1 base at V and 5 bases at J, with 5 bases between. This CDR3 is 13 amino acids long. CDR3 DNA sequence: TGTGCCAGCAGCTTAGTTTTTACCGGGGAGCTGTTTTTT. Translating it yields CASSLVFTGELFF.

This clonotype turned up a few times. The chain recombines TRBV18 with TRBJ2-7; 8 bases are shared with TRBD1. CDR3 size: 15 residues. Germline-derived CDR1 and CDR2 are KGHSH and LQKENI. With 5 bases clipped from V and 1 base from J, the junction kept 7 bases outside the gene matches. CDR3 in amino acids: CASSAVQGVSYEQYF. The CDR3 DNA reads as TGTGCCAGCTCAGCCGTACAGGGGGTTTCCTACGAGCAGTACTTC.

This clonotype was observed a handful of times. The chain has TRBV12-3 or TRBV12-4 and TRBJ1-5; D may be TRBD1 (6 bases). CDR3 length equals 15 residues. Trimming removed 6 bases from V and 5 bases from J, with 17 bases in between. CDR3 sequence (DNA): TGTGCCAGCAGCGCGACGGGTACAGGGTATCAGCCCCAGCATTTT. Protein product: CASSATGTGYQPQHF.

The chain has TRBV9 and TRBJ1-4; TRBD1 aligns across 8 bases. The CDR3 is 15 residues long. Germline V gene lookup returns CDR1 SGDLS and CDR2 YYNGEE. V lost 3 bases and J lost 3; bases outside the gene matches: 4. CDR3 protein: CASSGQGAPNEKLFF. CDR3 sequence (DNA): TGTGCCAGCAGCGGGCAGGGGGCCCCTAATGAAAAACTGTTTTTT.

In its sample, this clonotype was seen a few times. J is TRBJ2-7 and V is TRBV7-9; tentative D call: TRBD1 (6 bases). From germline, CDR1 is SEHNR and CDR2 FQNEAQ (reference sequence). Between the trimmed V and J ends, which lost 5 bases and 4 bases, there was a span of 21 bases. There are 16 residues in the CDR3. CDR3 sequence: CASSPSSDSLEYEQYV. The DNA of the CDR3 is TGTGCCAGCAGCCCGTCTTCGGACAGCCTAGAGTACGAGCAGTACGTC.

The chain combines TRBV5-1 with TRBJ2-7; D possibly matches TRBD1 or TRBD2 (5 bases each). Germline V CDR1 and CDR2: SGHRS, YFSETQ. Trimming shortened V by 8 bases and J by 3 bases, and 18 bases separated the two germline ends. This CDR3 is built from 14 residues. CDR3 DNA: TGCGCCAGTTCACCGGGACCACGGTTCTACGAGCAGTACTTC. Its protein product is CASSPGPRFYEQYF.

The chain uses TRBV6-1 and TRBJ2-1; the D is unclear. V lost 6 bases to trimming and J lost 0 bases, with 6 bases between them. Per germline, CDR1 MNHNS and CDR2 SASEGT. The CDR3 length is 13 residues. CDR3 coding DNA: TGTGCCAGCAGCATTAGCTCCTACAATGAGCAGTTCTTC. This translates into CASSISSYNEQFF.

This chain joins TRBV6-5 and TRBJ1-6; tentatively, D is TRBD1 (5 bases). Trimming pared 8 bases from V and 10 bases from J, leaving 18 bases between. CDR3 length equals 14 residues. From germline, CDR1 is MNHEY and CDR2 SVGAGI. CDR3 in amino acids: CASRDGALGSPLHF. The CDR3, as DNA: TGTGCCAGCCGGGATGGGGCTTTGGGATCACCCCTCCACTTT.

The chain couples TRBV29-1 to TRBJ1-4, with 7 bases matching TRBD1. The CDR3 extends over 11 amino acids. J lost 5 bases, V lost 6 bases, and 0 bases had no gene match. The germline CDR1 and CDR2 sequences are SQVTM and ANQGSEA. CDR3 residues: CSVTGNEKLFF. CDR3 DNA: TGCAGCGTGACAGGGAATGAAAAACTGTTTTTT.